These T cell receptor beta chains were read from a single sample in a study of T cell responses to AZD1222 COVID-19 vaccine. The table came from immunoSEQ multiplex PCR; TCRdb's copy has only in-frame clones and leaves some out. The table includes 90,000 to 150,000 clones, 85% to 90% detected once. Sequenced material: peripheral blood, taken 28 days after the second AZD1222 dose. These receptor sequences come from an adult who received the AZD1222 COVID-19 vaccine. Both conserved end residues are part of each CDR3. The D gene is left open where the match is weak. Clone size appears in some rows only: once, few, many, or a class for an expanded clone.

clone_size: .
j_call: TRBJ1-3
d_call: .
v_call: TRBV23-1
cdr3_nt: TGCGCCAGCAGTCAACAGATCTCTGGAAACACCATATATTTT
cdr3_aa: CASSQQISGNTIYF

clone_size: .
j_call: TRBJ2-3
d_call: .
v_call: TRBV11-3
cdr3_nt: TGTGCCAGCAGCTTGACAGACACAGATACGCAGTATTTT
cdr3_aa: CASSLTDTDTQYF

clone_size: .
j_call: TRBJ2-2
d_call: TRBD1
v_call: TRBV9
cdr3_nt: TGTGCCAGCAGCGCCTCAGGACCCAGGGACAGGGTCCCCGGGGAGCTGTTTTTT
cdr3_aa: CASSASGPRDRVPGELFF

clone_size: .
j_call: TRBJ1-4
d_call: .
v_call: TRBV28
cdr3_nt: TGTGCCAGCAGTTTATGGGACATCGCAACTAATGAAAAACTGTTTTTT
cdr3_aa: CASSLWDIATNEKLFF

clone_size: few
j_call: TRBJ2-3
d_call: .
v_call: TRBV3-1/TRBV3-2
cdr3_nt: TGTGCCAGCAGCGCAACAGGAGCTAGCACAGATACGCAGTATTTT
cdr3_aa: CASSATGASTDTQYF

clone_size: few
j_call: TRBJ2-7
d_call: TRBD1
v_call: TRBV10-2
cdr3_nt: TGCGCCAGCAGGCCCCGGGACAGGCGGTCCTACGAGCAGTACTTC
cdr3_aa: CASRPRDRRSYEQYF

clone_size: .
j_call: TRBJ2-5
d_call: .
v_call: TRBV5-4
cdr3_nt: TGTGCCAGCAGCGGTGGTGGGACCCAGTACTTC
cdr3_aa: CASSGGGTQYF

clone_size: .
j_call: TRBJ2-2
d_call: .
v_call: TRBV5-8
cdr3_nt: TGTGCCAGCAGCTTGCGAGGGATCGGGGAGCTGTTTTTT
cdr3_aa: CASSLRGIGELFF

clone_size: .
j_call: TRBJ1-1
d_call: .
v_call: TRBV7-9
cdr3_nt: TGTGCCAGCAGCGGGACGGGGACTGAAGCTTTCTTT
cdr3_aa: CASSGTGTEAFF

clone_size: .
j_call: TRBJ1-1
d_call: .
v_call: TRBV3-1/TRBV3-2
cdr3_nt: TGTGCCAGCAGCCATTCTCTGGGGGGCGGTCGGAACACTGAAGCTTTCTTT
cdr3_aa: CASSHSLGGGRNTEAFF

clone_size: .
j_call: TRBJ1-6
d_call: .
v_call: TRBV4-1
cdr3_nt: TGCGCCAGCAGCCAAAGGCGGCCCGCCGCTTCACCCCTCCACTTT
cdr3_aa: CASSQRRPAASPLHF

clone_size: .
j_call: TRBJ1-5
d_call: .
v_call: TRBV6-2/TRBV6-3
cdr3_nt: TGTGCCAGCAGTTACCCCGGATTTCAGCCCCAGCATTTT
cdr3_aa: CASSYPGFQPQHF

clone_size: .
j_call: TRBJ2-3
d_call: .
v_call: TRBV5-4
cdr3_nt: TGTGCCAGCAGCTTGCTTGGACAGGATACGCAGTATTTT
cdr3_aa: CASSLLGQDTQYF

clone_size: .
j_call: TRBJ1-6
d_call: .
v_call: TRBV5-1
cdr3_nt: TGCGCCAGCAGCTCGCAGCAGGGGTCCTATAATTCACCCCTCCACTTT
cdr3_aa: CASSSQQGSYNSPLHF

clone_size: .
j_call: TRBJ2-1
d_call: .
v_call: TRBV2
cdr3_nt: TGTGCCAGCAAACCTTACAGGGGGGGCAATGAGCAGTTCTTC
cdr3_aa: CASKPYRGGNEQFF

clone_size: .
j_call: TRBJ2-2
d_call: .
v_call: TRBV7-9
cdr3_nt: TGTGCCAGCAGCTTAGGGTTCGCGGGGATGAACACCGGGGAGCTGTTTTTT
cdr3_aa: CASSLGFAGMNTGELFF

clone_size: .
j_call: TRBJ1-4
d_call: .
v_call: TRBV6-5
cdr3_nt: TGTGCCAGCAGTAACCGACAGGACGTAGGGGAAAAACTGTTTTTT
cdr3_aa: CASSNRQDVGEKLFF

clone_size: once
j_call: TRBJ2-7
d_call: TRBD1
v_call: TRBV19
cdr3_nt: TGTGCCAGTAGTAACGAAGCAGGGGGCATGTCCTACGAGCAGTACTTC
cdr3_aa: CASSNEAGGMSYEQYF

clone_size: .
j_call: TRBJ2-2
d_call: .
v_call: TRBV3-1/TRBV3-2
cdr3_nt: TGTGCCAGCAGCCAAGATAAGGTCAGGCGGACCCCGTGGACCGGGGAGCTGTTTTTT
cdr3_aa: CASSQDKVRRTPWTGELFF

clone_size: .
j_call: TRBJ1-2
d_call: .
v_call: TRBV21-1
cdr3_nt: TGTGCCAGCAGCAAATCGGGGGGCCCGTTAGCTAACTATGGCTACACCTTC
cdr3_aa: CASSKSGGPLANYGYTF

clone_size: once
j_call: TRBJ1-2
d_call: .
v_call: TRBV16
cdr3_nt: TGTGCCAGCAGCCATTCTCGGGGGACCTTTAACTATGGCTACACCTTC
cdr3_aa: CASSHSRGTFNYGYTF

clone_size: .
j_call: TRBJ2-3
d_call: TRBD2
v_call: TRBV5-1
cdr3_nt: TGCGCCAGCAGCTTGGGACTAGCGGGGGAGATAGATACGCAGTATTTT
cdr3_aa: CASSLGLAGEIDTQYF

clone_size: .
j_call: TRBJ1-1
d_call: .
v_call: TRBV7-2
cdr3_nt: TGTGCCAGCAGCTTAGATGGGGGTATGAACACTGAAGCTTTCTTT
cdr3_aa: CASSLDGGMNTEAFF

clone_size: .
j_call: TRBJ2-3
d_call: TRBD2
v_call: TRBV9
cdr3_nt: TGTGCCAGCACCCTGGCGGGAGAGCCCGCAGATACGCAGTATTTT
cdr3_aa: CASTLAGEPADTQYF

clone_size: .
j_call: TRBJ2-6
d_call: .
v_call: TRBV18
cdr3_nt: TGTGCCAGCTCATCCGGCTCTGGGGCCAACGTCCTGACTTTC
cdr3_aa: CASSSGSGANVLTF

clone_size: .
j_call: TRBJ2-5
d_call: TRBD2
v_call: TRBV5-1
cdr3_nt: TGCGCCAGCAGCTTAGGGGGACTAGCGGGACAAGAGACCCAGTACTTC
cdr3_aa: CASSLGGLAGQETQYF

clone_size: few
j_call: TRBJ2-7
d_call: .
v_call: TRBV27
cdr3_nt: TGTGCCAGCAGTCCCTACCCGGACGGAGTCCCCTACGAGCAGTACTTC
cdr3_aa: CASSPYPDGVPYEQYF

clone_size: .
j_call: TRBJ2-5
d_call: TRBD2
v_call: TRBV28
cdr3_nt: TGTGCCAGCAGAAAGGGACTAGCGGTACCAAGGGAGTACTTC
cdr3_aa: CASRKGLAVPREYF

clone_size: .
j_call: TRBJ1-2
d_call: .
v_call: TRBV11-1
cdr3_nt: TGTGCCAGCAGCTTAGATTTGGACACCACCTATGGCTACACCTTC
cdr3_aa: CASSLDLDTTYGYTF

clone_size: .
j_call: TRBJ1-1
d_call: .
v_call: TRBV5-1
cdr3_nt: TGCGCCAGCAGCTTGACGGATTCGGTGAACACTGAAGCTTTCTTT
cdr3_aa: CASSLTDSVNTEAFF

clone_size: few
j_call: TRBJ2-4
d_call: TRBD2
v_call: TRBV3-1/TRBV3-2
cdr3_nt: TGTGCCAGCAGCCAGGCCCCCTTGAGGAGCGGGGGAGGAGGGGCCAAAAACATTCAGTACTTC
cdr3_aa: CASSQAPLRSGGGGAKNIQYF

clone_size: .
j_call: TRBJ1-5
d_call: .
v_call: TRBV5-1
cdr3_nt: TGCGCCAGCAGCTTGGACAGTTATAGCAATCAGCCCCAGCATTTT
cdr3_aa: CASSLDSYSNQPQHF

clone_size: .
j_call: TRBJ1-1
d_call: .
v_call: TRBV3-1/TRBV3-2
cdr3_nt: TGTGCCAGCAGCCAGGGGGGGACTGAAGCTTTCTTT
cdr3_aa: CASSQGGTEAFF